This T cell receptor (beta chain) is from a study of control samples from healthy donors and cancer patients. Germline lookup yields CDR1 KGHDR and CDR2 SFDVKD. J gave up 7 bases and V 7 bases, and 7 bases lay outside the gene matches. The CDR3 has 14 amino acids. TCRdb keeps only in-frame clones here, not all; method: immunoSEQ multiplex PCR. The repertoire holds 60,000 to 95,000 clones, with about nine tenths as singletons. The chain couples TRBV24-1 to TRBJ2-2; TRBD1 matches 8 bases. The source is a woman aged 50 to 60 with colorectal cancer. The source material was PBMCs. The CDR3: CATRPTGANGELFF. The CDR3 bases are TGTGCCACCAGACCGACAGGGGCTAACGGGGAGCTGTTTTTT.